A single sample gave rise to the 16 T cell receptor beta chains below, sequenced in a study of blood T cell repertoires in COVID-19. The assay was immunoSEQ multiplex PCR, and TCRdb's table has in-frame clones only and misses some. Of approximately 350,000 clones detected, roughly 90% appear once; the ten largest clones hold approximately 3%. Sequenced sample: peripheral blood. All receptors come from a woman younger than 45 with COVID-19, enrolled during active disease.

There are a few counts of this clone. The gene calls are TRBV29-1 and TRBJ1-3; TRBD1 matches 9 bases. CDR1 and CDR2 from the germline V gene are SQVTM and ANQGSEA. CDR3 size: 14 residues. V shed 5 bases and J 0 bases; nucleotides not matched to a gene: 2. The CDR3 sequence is CSVTGGPSGNTIYF. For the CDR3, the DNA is TGCAGCGTTACAGGGGGCCCCTCTGGAAACACCATATATTTT.

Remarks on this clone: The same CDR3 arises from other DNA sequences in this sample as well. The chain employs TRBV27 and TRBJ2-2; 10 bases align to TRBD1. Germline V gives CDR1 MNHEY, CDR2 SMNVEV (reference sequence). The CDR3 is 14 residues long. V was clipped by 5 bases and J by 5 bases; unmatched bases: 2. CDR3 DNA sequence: TGTGCCAGCAGTCGGGACAGGGGAACCGGGGAGCTGTTTTTT. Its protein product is CASSRDRGTGELFF.

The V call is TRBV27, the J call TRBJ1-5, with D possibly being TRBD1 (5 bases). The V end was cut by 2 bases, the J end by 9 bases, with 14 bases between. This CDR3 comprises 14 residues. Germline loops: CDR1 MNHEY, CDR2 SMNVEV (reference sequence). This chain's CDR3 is CASSLRQSPSPQHF. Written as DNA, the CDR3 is TGTGCCAGCAGTTTACGACAGTCTCCCTCGCCCCAGCATTTT.

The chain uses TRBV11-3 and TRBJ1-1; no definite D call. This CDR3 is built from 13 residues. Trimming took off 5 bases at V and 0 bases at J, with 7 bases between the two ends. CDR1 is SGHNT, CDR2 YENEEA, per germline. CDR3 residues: CASSPSLNTEAFF. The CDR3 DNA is TGTGCCAGCAGCCCTAGTTTGAACACTGAAGCTTTCTTT.

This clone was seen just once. This CDR3 reads CASSPNTGTSGYNEQFF. The CDR3 DNA sequence: TGTGCCAGCAGCCCCAACACCGGGACTAGCGGTTACAATGAGCAGTTCTTC. V gene TRBV11-3 combines with J gene TRBJ2-1; 11 bases are a match to TRBD2. The CDR3 spans 17 residues. Germline CDR1 SGHNT, CDR2 YENEEA. The trim removed 5 bases at V and 4 bases at J, leaving 10 bases unmatched.

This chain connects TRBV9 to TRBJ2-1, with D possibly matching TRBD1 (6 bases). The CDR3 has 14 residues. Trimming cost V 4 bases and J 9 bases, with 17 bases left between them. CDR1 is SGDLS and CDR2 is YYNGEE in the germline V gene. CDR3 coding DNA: TGTGCCAGCAGCACCGGGACACCCAGGGGTGAGCAGTTCTTC. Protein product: CASSTGTPRGEQFF.

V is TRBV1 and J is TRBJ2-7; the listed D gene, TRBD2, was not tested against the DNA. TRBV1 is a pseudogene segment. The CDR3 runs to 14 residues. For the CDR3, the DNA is TGCACCAGCAGCCAAGAAAGGGACTCCCACGAGCAGTACGTC. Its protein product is CTSSQERDSHEQYV.

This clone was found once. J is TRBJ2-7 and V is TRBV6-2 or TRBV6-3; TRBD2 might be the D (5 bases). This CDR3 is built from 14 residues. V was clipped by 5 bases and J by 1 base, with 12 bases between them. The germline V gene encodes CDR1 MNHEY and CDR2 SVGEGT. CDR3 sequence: CASSRGGDSYEQYF. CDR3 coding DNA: TGTGCCAGCAGTCGGGGTGGGGATTCCTACGAGCAGTACTTC.

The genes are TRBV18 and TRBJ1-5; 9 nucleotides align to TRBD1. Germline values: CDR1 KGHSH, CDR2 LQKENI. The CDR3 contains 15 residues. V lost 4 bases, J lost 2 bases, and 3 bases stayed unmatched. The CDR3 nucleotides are TGTGCCAGCTCACAGGGACAGGGTGGCAATCAGCCCCAGCATTTT. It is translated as CASSQGQGGNQPQHF. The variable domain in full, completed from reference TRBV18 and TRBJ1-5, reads NAGVMQNPRHLVRRRGQEARLRCSPMKGHSHVYWYRQLPEEGLKFMVYLQKENIIDESGMPKERFSAEFPKEGPSILRIQQVVRGDSAAYFCASSQGQGGNQPQHFGDGTRLSIL.

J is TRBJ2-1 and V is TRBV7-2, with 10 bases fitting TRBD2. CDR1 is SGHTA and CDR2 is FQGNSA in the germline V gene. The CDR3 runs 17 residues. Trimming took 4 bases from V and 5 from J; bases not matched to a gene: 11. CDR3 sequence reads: CASSSIFIAGGHNEQFF. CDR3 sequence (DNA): TGTGCCAGCAGCTCCATTTTTATAGCGGGGGGCCACAATGAGCAGTTCTTC.

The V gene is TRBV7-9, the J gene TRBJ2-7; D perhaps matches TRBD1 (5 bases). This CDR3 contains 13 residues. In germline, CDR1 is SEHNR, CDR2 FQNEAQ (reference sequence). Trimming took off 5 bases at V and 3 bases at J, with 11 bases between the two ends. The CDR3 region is CASSQRQYYEQYF. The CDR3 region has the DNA TGTGCCAGCAGCCAACGACAGTACTACGAGCAGTACTTC.

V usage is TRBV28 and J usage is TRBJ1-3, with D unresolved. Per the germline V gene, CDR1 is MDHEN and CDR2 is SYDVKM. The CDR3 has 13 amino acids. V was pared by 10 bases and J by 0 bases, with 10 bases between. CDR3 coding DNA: TGTGCCATCATCGGGAGCTCTGGAAACACCATATATTTT. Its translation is CAIIGSSGNTIYF. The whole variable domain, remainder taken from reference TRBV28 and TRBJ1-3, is DVKVTQSSRYLVKRTGEKVFLECVQDMDHENMFWYRQDPGLGLRLIYFSYDVKMKEKGDIPEGYSVSREKKERFSLILESASTNQTSMYLCAIIGSSGNTIYFGEGSWLTVV.

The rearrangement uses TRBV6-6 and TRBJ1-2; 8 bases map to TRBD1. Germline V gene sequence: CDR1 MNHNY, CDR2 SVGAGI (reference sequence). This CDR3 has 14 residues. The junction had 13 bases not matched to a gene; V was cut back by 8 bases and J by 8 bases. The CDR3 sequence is CASFSLQGANGYTF. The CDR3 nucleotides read TGTGCCAGCTTTAGTCTCCAGGGGGCCAACGGCTACACCTTC.

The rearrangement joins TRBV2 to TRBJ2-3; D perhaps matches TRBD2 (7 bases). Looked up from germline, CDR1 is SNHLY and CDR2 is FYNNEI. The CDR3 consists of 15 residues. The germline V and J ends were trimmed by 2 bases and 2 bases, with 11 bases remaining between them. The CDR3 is CASSESGGNTDTQYF. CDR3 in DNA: TGTGCCAGCAGTGAATCGGGGGGCAACACAGATACGCAGTATTTT.

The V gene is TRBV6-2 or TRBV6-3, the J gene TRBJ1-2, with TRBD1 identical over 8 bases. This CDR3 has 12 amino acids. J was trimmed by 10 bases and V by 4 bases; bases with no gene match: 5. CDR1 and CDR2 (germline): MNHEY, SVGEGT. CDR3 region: CASSFVQGDYTF. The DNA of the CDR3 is TGTGCCAGCAGTTTCGTACAGGGGGACTACACCTTC.

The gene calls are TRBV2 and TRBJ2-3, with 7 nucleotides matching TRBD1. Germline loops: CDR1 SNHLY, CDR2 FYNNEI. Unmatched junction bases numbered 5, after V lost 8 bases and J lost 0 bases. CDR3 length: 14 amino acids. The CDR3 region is CASAPGQSTDTQYF. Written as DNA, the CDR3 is TGTGCCAGCGCCCCGGGACAGAGCACAGATACGCAGTATTTT.